Each of the 13 T cell receptor beta chains below was sequenced from the same sample in a study of OX40 agonist ivuxolimab in advanced cancers. Only in-frame clones appear in the TCRdb table, and some are missing; sequencing was by immunoSEQ multiplex PCR. The sample contains 60,000 to 90,000 clones, around 82% of which appear only once. This sample comprised CD4+ or CD8+ T cells sorted from blood, obtained in a trial of the OX40 agonist ivuxolimab. The source of these receptors is an adult with an advanced solid tumor such as melanoma, head and neck, liver or kidney cancer.

This clone has just a few counts. CDR3 in amino acids: CASSFTGPDTQYF. Here the CDR3 DNA reads TGTGCCAGCAGCTTCACAGGGCCAGATACGCAGTATTTT. This chain links TRBV7-3 with TRBJ2-3; TRBD1 is a possible D gene (6 bases). Germline V lookup: CDR1 SGHTA, CDR2 FQGTGA. The ends were cut back, 3 bases at V and 4 bases at J, with 8 bases in the middle. The CDR3 is 13 amino acids.

The V gene is TRBV18, the J gene TRBJ1-1; possible D gene TRBD1, 5 bases. Per the germline V gene, CDR1 is KGHSH and CDR2 is LQKENI. Trimming removed 3 bases at V and 1 base at J, with 12 bases between. The CDR3 totals 15 residues. For the CDR3, the DNA is TGTGCCAGCTCACCCGGGGCGGGGACGAACACTGAAGCTTTCTTT. Protein: CASSPGAGTNTEAFF.

V gene TRBV6-5 combines with J gene TRBJ2-1; a weak D match, TRBD2 (6 bases). The germline CDR1 and CDR2 sequences are MNHEY and SVGAGI. The CDR3 is 16 amino acids. Trimming cost V 0 bases and J 7 bases, with 16 bases left between them. The CDR3 bases are TGTGCCAGCAGTTACTCGAAAAGCGGAGGGAAGAATGAGCAGTTCTTC. Encoded protein: CASSYSKSGGKNEQFF.

DNA for the CDR3: TGTGCCAGCAGCCTAAATGCCGGGACTCGGAGCTACAATGAGCAGTTCTTC. Protein: CASSLNAGTRSYNEQFF. The J gene is TRBJ2-1, the V gene TRBV7-2; possibly TRBD2 for D (6 bases). V was clipped by 5 bases and J by 3 bases, with 20 bases between them. In germline, CDR1 is SGHTA, CDR2 FQGNSA. The length of the CDR3 is 17 residues. Looking up the rest from reference TRBV7-2 and TRBJ2-1 gives the full variable domain: GAGVSQSPSNKVTEKGKDVELRCDPISGHTALYWYRQSLGQGLEFLIYFQGNSAPDKSGLPSDRFSAERTGGSVSTLTIQRTQQEDSAVYLCASSLNAGTRSYNEQFFGPGTRLTVL.

This chain joins TRBV5-1 and TRBJ2-6; D is ambiguous. Trimming cost V 0 bases and J 3 bases, with 4 bases left between them. Germline lookup yields CDR1 SGHRS and CDR2 YFSETQ. The CDR3 contains 14 residues. Here the CDR3 DNA reads TGCGCCAGCAGCTTGGCTGGTGGGGCCAACGTCCTGACTTTC. Its protein product is CASSLAGGANVLTF. The variable domain in full, with the rest retrieved from reference TRBV5-1 and TRBJ2-6, is KAGVTQTPRYLIKTRGQQVTLSCSPISGHRSVSWYQQTPGQGLQFLFEYFSETQRNKGNFPGRFSGRQFSNSRSEMNVSTLELGDSALYLCASSLAGGANVLTFGAGSRLTVL.

The CDR3 DNA reads as TGCGCCAGCAGCTTGGGGTTCTCTGGAAACACCATATATTTT. It yields the protein CASSLGFSGNTIYF. This chain uses TRBV5-1 with TRBJ1-3; D is unclear. The germline V gene encodes CDR1 SGHRS and CDR2 YFSETQ. V gave up 0 bases and J gave up 0 bases, with 4 bases separating them. The CDR3 has 14 residues.

This rearrangement joins TRBV29-1 to TRBJ1-2; D possibly corresponds to TRBD1 (6 bases). Trimming removed 7 bases from V and 4 bases from J, with 13 bases in between. This CDR3 contains 12 residues. Germline CDR1 reads SQVTM; CDR2 reads ANQGSEA. The CDR3 loop is CSGIGQSYGYTF. CDR3 DNA: TGCAGCGGAATCGGACAGAGCTATGGCTACACCTTC.

CDR3 in amino acids: CASSATGGSYEQYF. The CDR3 DNA is TGTGCCAGCTCCGCGACAGGGGGCTCCTACGAGCAGTACTTC. V gene TRBV18 combines with J gene TRBJ2-7; 9 bases agree with TRBD1. With V trimmed by 6 bases and J by 0 bases, 3 bases remained unmatched. The germline gives CDR1 KGHSH, CDR2 LQKENI. This CDR3 comprises 14 residues.

The rearrangement uses TRBV6-5 and TRBJ1-2, with 9 bases aligning to TRBD1. The CDR3 is made up of 15 amino acids. Trimming cost V 4 bases and J 6 bases; bases outside gene matches: 9. The germline gives CDR1 MNHEY, CDR2 SVGAGI. The CDR3 region is CASSSQDRGVDGYTF. CDR3 in DNA: TGTGCCAGCAGTTCCCAGGACAGGGGAGTCGATGGCTACACCTTC.

The chain links TRBV10-3 to TRBJ2-5; 7 bases are shared with TRBD2. Germline values: CDR1 ENHRY, CDR2 SYGVKD. The J segment lost 4 bases and the V segment lost 3 bases, leaving 5 bases of the junction unmatched. The CDR3 is made up of 14 amino acids. The CDR3 region has the DNA TGTGCCATCAGTGACCGGACGGGGGGAGAGACCCAGTACTTC. Its protein is CAISDRTGGETQYF.

This chain connects TRBV1 to TRBJ1-1; whether TRBD1, the table's D call, matches the DNA was not checked. TRBV1 is a pseudogene locus. The CDR3 loop spans 16 amino acids. CDR3 nucleotides: TGCACCAGCAGCCATAAGGGGCACAGGGACAACACTGAAGCTTTCTTT. Translating it yields CTSSHKGHRDNTEAFF.

The J gene is TRBJ2-5, the V gene TRBV7-3, with D perhaps TRBD2 (6 bases). Trimming took 4 bases from V and 1 from J, leaving 13 bases between them. Germline loops: CDR1 SGHTA, CDR2 FQGTGA. The length of the CDR3 is 15 residues. CDR3 amino acids: CASSWGLPGQETQYF. The CDR3 DNA reads TGTGCCAGCAGCTGGGGACTCCCCGGCCAAGAGACCCAGTACTTC.

The chain couples TRBV2 to TRBJ1-2; possibly TRBD1 for D (5 bases). CDR1 and CDR2 from the germline V gene are SNHLY and FYNNEI. Trimming took 0 bases from V and 5 from J, leaving 10 bases between them. The CDR3 consists of 14 residues. CDR3 in amino acids: CASSEAGALYGYTF. The CDR3 DNA reads as TGTGCCAGCAGTGAAGCAGGGGCGCTTTATGGCTACACCTTC.